This entry is about one T cell receptor (beta chain). After constant-region reverse-primer amplification, full-length variable regions underwent semi-nested PCR with Nested Universal Primer A. TCRdb reprocessed the 5' RACE reads via MiXCR and lists one record per CDR3 protein. The sample has 10,000 to 14,000 distinct CDR3 sequences; around 46% are singletons. CDR3 length: 16 residues. Germline CDR1 reads DFQATT; CDR2 reads SNEGSKA (reference sequence). After removal of 6 bases from V and 2 bases from J, the junction contained 10 bases not matched to a gene. The sample taken for sequencing was tumor-infiltrating naive CD4+ T cells sorted from the breast tumor. Subset described: naive CD4+ T cells, CD4+CD45RA+CD25-. This receptor was obtained from a female donor with breast cancer. The chain couples TRBV20-1 to TRBJ2-1; the match to TRBD2 covers 10 bases. The CDR3 nucleotides are TGCAGTGCCCCCGGGGCTAGCGGGAGACCCTACAATGAGCAGTTCTTC. It encodes CSAPGASGRPYNEQFF.